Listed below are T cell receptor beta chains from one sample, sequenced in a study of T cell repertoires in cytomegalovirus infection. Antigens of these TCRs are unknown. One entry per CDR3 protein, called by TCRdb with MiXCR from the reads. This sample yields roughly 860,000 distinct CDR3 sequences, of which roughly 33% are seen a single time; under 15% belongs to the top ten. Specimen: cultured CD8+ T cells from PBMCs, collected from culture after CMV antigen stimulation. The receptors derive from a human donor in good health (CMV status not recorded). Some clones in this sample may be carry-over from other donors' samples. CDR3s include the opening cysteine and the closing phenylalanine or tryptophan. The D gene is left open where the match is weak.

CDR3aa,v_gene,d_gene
CARRGRRNTEAFF,TRBV14,-
CASSLGLGSYQPQHF,TRBV7-8,-
CASSPAWGGNYGYTF,TRBV5-4,-
CASSPPGSRVGNTIYF,TRBV18,-
CASSLRGARGYTF,TRBV28,-
CASSQKLETGREGNEQFF,TRBV2,-
CASSDRGPYGYTF,TRBV27,TRBD1
CASSHPGQRLNTGELFF,TRBV4-2,-
CASSFAWDEQFF,TRBV7-9,-
CASSLDRVYEQFF,TRBV7-6,-
CASSSRQSVQPQHF,TRBV27,-
CATSELTGAGGELFF,TRBV24-1,TRBD1
CASGTLFHSGNTIYF,TRBV19,-
CASTHRDRNQPQHF,TRBV10-2,TRBD1
CASRPTGGATNEKLFF,TRBV27,TRBD1
CASSSRPPPTEAFF,TRBV7-2,-
CASSYTSGVYSYNEQFF,TRBV11-1,-
CASSHTGGGELFF,TRBV4-1,TRBD1
CATRHGLRRDEQYF,TRBV19,-
CASSPFPQMNTEAFF,TRBV27,-
CSARTSGYYNEQFF,TRBV20-1,TRBD2
CASSWTAESNQPQHF,TRBV28,-
CASSFRDRANTEAFF,TRBV12-3/TRBV12-4,TRBD1
CASSYSGRPGDEQYF,TRBV6-5,-
CASSYGRVNEQFF,TRBV6-5,TRBD2
CASTSGFPYGYTF,TRBV10-2,-